The 16 T cell receptor beta chains listed next were all sequenced from one sample in a study of blood T cells in healthy people across ages. Next came a second PCR, run for roughly 7 to 12 cycles, which used a sample-barcoded 5' primer along with a J-beta primer mix. TCRdb called the 5' RACE reads again in MiXCR, with one record for every CDR3 protein. The data contain roughly 830,000 distinct CDR3 sequences, approximately 67% of them seen just once; the ten biggest clones take up around 30%. The sequenced sample was blood. All receptors derive from a man younger than 40 in good health.

The chain has TRBV3-1 and TRBJ2-5; 8 nucleotides agree with TRBD2. There are 15 residues in the CDR3. The J segment lost 1 base and the V segment lost 8 bases, leaving 9 bases of the junction unmatched. Germline loops: CDR1 LGHDT, CDR2 YNNKEL (reference sequence). As DNA, the CDR3 is TGTGCCAGCCAACAGAGCGGGGGCATCCAAGAGACCCAGTACTTC. As protein: CASQQSGGIQETQYF.

The chain uses TRBV2 and TRBJ2-7; D uncertain. The end of the DNA fits TRBJ2-5 better, so the J call may be wrong. Germline CDR1 reads SNHLY; CDR2 reads FYNNEI. The CDR3 has 11 amino acids. CDR3 sequence reads: CASSERATQYF. The CDR3 DNA follows: TGTGCCAGCAGTGAAAGGGCGACCCAGTACTTC.

V and J are TRBV6-6 and TRBJ2-3, with TRBD1 matching over 9 bases. Trimming took 4 bases from V and 6 from J; bases not matched to a gene: 5. The CDR3 has 14 amino acids. CDR1 MNHNY and CDR2 SVGAGI come from the germline V gene (reference sequence). CDR3 coding DNA: TGTGCCAGCAGTTCGGGACAGGGTATGGATACGCAGTATTTT. Amino acids: CASSSGQGMDTQYF.

The chain has TRBV30 and TRBJ1-4; D unclear. Between the trimmed V and J ends, which lost 4 bases and 9 bases, there was a span of 15 bases. Germline CDR1 and CDR2: GTSNPN and SVGIG (reference sequence). The CDR3 has 13 residues. The chain's CDR3 is CAWTEAIEKKLFF. DNA of the CDR3: TGTGCCTGGACCGAGGCAATCGAGAAAAAACTGTTTTTT.

The V and J genes are TRBV6-2 or TRBV6-3 and TRBJ2-1; D is possibly TRBD2 (6 bases). CDR1 MNHEY and CDR2 SVGEGT come from the germline V gene. The CDR3 has 14 amino acids. V was trimmed by 5 bases and J by 11 bases, leaving 19 bases between them. The CDR3 DNA reads TGTGCCAGCAGTCCATGGGACTTCCCTAATAAGCAGTTCTTC. Amino acid sequence: CASSPWDFPNKQFF.

This clonotype was seen a single time. The chain is built from TRBV5-1 and TRBJ2-3, with D possibly being TRBD2 (5 bases). The V gene lost 4 bases and the J gene lost 11 bases, with 23 bases spanning the gap. Per the germline V gene, CDR1 is SGHRS and CDR2 is YFSETQ. CDR3 length: 15 amino acids. The CDR3 sequence is CASSMDVLRSGMQYF. DNA for the CDR3: TGCGCCAGCAGCATGGATGTACTCCGGTCGGGGATGCAGTATTTT.

This clonotype occurred a few times. The V and J genes are TRBV28 and TRBJ2-5, with a tentative D call TRBD2 (6 bases). Germline loops: CDR1 MDHEN, CDR2 SYDVKM. V dropped 6 bases and J dropped 1 base, with 12 bases sitting between them. The CDR3 totals 14 residues. In DNA, the CDR3 is TGTGCCAGCAGCTTAGAGGGACTCCAAGAGACCCAGTACTTC. Protein sequence: CASSLEGLQETQYF.

The V and J genes are TRBV5-4 and TRBJ2-1; D perhaps matches TRBD1 (6 bases). The CDR3 runs 12 residues. V shed 4 bases and J shed 12 bases, with 14 bases lying between them. Per germline, CDR1 SGHNT and CDR2 YYREEE (reference sequence). The CDR3 loop reads CASSPYREGQFF. The CDR3 bases are TGTGCCAGCAGCCCCTACAGGGAAGGGCAGTTCTTC.

The chain couples TRBV7-2 to TRBJ2-7; 9 bases are shared with TRBD1. The CDR3 extends over 16 amino acids. Trimming took 4 bases from V and 3 from J; bases not matched to a gene: 10. Germline V gene lookup returns CDR1 SGHTA and CDR2 FQGNSA. The CDR3 nucleotides read TGTGCCAGCAGCTCAATGGGGGGGGGACAGGGCTACGAGCAGTACTTC. Translating it yields CASSSMGGGQGYEQYF.

The chain couples TRBV12-3 or TRBV12-4 to TRBJ2-5; 7 positions agree with TRBD2. The length of the CDR3 is 15 residues. With 3 bases clipped from V and 5 bases from J, the junction kept 9 bases outside the gene matches. CDR3 residues: CASSFLSGGGETQYF. The CDR3 DNA reads as TGTGCCAGCAGTTTTCTGAGTGGGGGGGGGGAGACCCAGTACTTC.

The chain has TRBV5-8 and TRBJ2-6, with 9 bases matching TRBD1. Germline lookup yields CDR1 SGHTS and CDR2 YDEGEE. After removal of 5 bases from V and 3 bases from J, the junction contained 6 bases not matched to a gene. CDR3 length: 16 amino acids. DNA of the CDR3: TGTGCCAGCAGTCTGAACAGGGGGCATGGGGCCAACGTCCTGACTTTC. Protein sequence: CASSLNRGHGANVLTF.

V usage is TRBV6-5 and J usage is TRBJ1-2, with D unclear. Germline values: CDR1 MNHEY, CDR2 SVGAGI. The V end lost 3 bases, the J end lost 7 bases, and 15 bases lay between the germline ends. The CDR3 contains 14 residues. The CDR3 nucleotides are TGTGCCAGCAGTTATAGTCCCGACTTAGTTGGCTACACCTTC. Its translation is CASSYSPDLVGYTF.

The chain uses TRBV20-1 and TRBJ1-6, with 7 bases matching TRBD1. This CDR3 comprises 14 residues. V shed 1 base and J 8 bases; nucleotides not matched to a gene: 5. Germline values: CDR1 DFQATT, CDR2 SNEGSKA (reference sequence). CDR3 amino acids: CSARAGQGDSPLHF. As DNA, the CDR3 is TGCAGTGCTAGAGCGGGGCAGGGGGATTCACCCCTCCACTTT.

The V gene is TRBV5-6, the J gene TRBJ2-5; a weak D match, TRBD2 (6 bases). CDR3 size: 14 residues. Germline V gene data show CDR1 as SGHDT and CDR2 as YYEEEE. V was trimmed by 3 bases and J by 3 bases, leaving 12 bases between them. The CDR3 region is CASSYRDSKETQYF. The CDR3 nucleotides are TGTGCCAGCAGCTACCGGGACTCCAAAGAGACCCAGTACTTC.

In this sample, this clonotype turned up once. This sequence joins TRBV2 and TRBJ2-4; D is ambiguous. The length of the CDR3 is 16 residues. With 2 bases removed from V and 0 bases from J, the gap between germline ends came to 11 bases. Germline loops: CDR1 SNHLY, CDR2 FYNNEI. The CDR3 loop is CASSEWWGQAKNIQYF. CDR3 DNA sequence: TGTGCCAGCAGTGAATGGTGGGGTCAAGCCAAAAACATTCAGTACTTC.

The rearrangement links TRBV7-8 to TRBJ2-1; unclear D gene. Germline CDR1 is SGHVS and CDR2 is FQNEAQ. With 5 bases removed from V and 5 bases from J, the gap between germline ends came to 10 bases. The CDR3 length is 13 residues. CDR3 region: CASSPDLNNEQFF. The CDR3 region has the DNA TGTGCCAGCAGCCCTGACCTGAACAATGAGCAGTTCTTC.